Presented here are 3 T cell receptor beta chains from one specimen sequenced in a study of shared clonotypes between healthy human individuals. Profiling relied on immunoSEQ multiplex PCR, and the TCRdb table lists in-frame clones only, not all of them. This table has around 100,000 clones, just over 65% appearing once. Sequencing was performed on memory CD8+ T cells sorted from blood. Documented subset: CD45RO+ cells pooled with CCR7-negative TemRA cells. Source of these receptors: a woman in her 30s in good health.

The rearrangement uses TRBV28 and TRBJ2-1; D unclear. The V end was cut by 5 bases, the J end by 5 bases, with 25 bases between. The V gene's germline CDR1 is MDHEN and CDR2 SYDVKM. The CDR3 extends over 18 amino acids. The CDR3 region is CASSPPWGGPPSDNEQFF. As DNA, the CDR3 is TGTGCCAGCAGTCCCCCGTGGGGTGGACCGCCCTCGGACAATGAGCAGTTCTTC.

The sample holds a few counts of this clone. The chain employs TRBV2 and TRBJ2-7, with a weak D call TRBD2 (6 bases). The V end was cut by 7 bases, the J end by 3 bases, with 10 bases between. Germline V gene lookup returns CDR1 SNHLY and CDR2 FYNNEI. The CDR3 length is 12 residues. CDR3 sequence: CASNTGGYEQYF. The CDR3 coding sequence is TGTGCCAGCAACACCGGGGGCTACGAGCAGTACTTC.

The table lists this clone with a few counts. The rearrangement links TRBV7-9 to TRBJ2-7, with D uncertain. CDR3 size: 11 residues. Looked up from germline, CDR1 is SEHNR and CDR2 is FQNEAQ (reference sequence). Trimming left V 3 bases short and J 5 bases short, with 5 bases between. CDR3 in DNA: TGTGCCAGCAGCTTTTCTGACGAGCAGTACTTC. Its protein product is CASSFSDEQYF.